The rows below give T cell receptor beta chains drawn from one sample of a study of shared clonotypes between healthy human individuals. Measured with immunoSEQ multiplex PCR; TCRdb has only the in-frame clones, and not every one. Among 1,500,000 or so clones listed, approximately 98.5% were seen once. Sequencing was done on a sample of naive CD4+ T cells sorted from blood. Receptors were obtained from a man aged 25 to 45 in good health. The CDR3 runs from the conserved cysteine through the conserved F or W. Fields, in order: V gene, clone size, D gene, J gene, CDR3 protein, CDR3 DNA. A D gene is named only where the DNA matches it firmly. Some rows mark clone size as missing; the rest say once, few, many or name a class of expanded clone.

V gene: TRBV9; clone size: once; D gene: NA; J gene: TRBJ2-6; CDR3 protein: CASSEAASGANVLTF; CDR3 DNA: TGTGCCAGCAGCGAGGCGGCATCTGGGGCCAACGTCCTGACTTTC
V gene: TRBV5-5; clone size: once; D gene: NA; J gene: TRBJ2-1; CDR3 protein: CASSLRHNEQFF; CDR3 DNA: TGTGCCAGCAGCTTGCGCCACAATGAGCAGTTCTTC
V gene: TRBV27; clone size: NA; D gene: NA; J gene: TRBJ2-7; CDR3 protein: CASSRGTAYEQYF; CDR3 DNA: TGTGCCAGCAGTCGAGGCACGGCGTACGAGCAGTACTTC
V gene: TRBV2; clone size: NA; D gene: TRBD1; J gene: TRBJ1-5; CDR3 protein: CASRGQGYSNQPQHF; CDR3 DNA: TGTGCCAGCCGGGGACAGGGGTATAGCAATCAGCCCCAGCATTTT
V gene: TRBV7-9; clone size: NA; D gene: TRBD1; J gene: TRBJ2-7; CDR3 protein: CASSFRDRGEYEQYF; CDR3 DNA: TGTGCCAGCAGCTTTAGGGACAGGGGAGAGTACGAGCAGTACTTC
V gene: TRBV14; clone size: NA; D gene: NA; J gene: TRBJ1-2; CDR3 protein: CASSQSIVRRSDGYTF; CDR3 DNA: TGTGCCAGCAGCCAATCCATCGTGAGAAGATCAGATGGCTACACCTTC
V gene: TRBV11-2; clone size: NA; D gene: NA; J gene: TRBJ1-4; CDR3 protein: CASSPDVWGSDTTNEKLFF; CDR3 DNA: TGTGCCAGCAGCCCAGACGTCTGGGGATCGGACACAACTAATGAAAAACTGTTTTTT
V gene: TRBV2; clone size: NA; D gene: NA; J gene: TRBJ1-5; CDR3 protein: CASSENTPGYQPQHF; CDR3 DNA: TGTGCCAGCAGTGAAAATACCCCTGGGTATCAGCCCCAGCATTTT
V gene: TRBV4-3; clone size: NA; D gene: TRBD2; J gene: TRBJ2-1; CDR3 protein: CASSQDLLAGGEQFF; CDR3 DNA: TGCGCCAGCAGCCAAGATTTACTAGCGGGAGGTGAGCAGTTCTTC
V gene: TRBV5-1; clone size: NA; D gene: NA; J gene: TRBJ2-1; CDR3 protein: CASSLGAGTINEQFF; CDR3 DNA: TGCGCCAGCAGCTTGGGCGCGGGAACTATCAATGAGCAGTTCTTC
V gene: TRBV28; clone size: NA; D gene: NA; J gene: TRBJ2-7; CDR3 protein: CASNPGGYEQYF; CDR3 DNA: TGTGCCAGCAACCCCGGCGGATACGAGCAGTACTTC
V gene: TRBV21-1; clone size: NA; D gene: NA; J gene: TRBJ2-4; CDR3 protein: CASSPSRDRGILAKNIQYF; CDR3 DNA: TGTGCCAGCAGCCCGTCCCGGGACAGGGGAATACTAGCCAAAAACATTCAGTACTTC
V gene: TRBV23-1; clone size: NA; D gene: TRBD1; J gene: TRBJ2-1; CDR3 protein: CASSQFRAGTGANNEQFF; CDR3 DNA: TGCGCCAGCAGTCAATTCCGGGCCGGGACAGGGGCTAACAATGAGCAGTTCTTC
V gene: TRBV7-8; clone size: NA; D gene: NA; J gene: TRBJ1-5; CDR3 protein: CASSLFRVGNQPQHF; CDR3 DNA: TGTGCCAGCAGCTTATTCAGGGTTGGCAATCAGCCCCAGCATTTT
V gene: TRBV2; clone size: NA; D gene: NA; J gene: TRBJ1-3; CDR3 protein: CASSEDGYSGNTIYF; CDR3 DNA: TGTGCCAGCAGTGAAGATGGGTACTCTGGAAACACCATATATTTT
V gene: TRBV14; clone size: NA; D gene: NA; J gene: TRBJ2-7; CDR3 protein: CASSQDLHTYEQYF; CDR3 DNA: TGTGCCAGCAGCCAAGATTTACACACCTACGAGCAGTACTTC
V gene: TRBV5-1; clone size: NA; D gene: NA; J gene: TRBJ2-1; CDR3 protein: CASSLASMGYNEQFF; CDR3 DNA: TGCGCCAGCAGCTTGGCCAGTATGGGTTACAATGAGCAGTTCTTC
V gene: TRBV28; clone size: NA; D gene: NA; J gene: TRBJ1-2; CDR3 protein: CASSLPLSWDGYTF; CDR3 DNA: TGTGCCAGCAGTTTACCCCTATCTTGGGATGGCTACACCTTC
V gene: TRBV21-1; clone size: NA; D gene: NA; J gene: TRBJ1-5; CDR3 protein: CASSTGPGSNQPQHF; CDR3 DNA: TGTGCCAGCAGCACTGGGCCAGGTAGCAATCAGCCCCAGCATTTT
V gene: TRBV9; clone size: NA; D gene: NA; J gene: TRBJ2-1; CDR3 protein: CASSVYGSPYNEQFF; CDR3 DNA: TGTGCCAGCAGCGTATACGGGAGTCCTTACAATGAGCAGTTCTTC
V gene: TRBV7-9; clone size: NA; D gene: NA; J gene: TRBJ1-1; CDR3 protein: CASSLYVALEAFF; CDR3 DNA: TGTGCCAGCAGCTTATATGTGGCACTGGAAGCTTTCTTT
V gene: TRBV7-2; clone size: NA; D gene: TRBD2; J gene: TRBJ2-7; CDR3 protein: CASSHYSGNYEQYF; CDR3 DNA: TGTGCCAGCAGCCATTACAGCGGGAACTACGAGCAGTACTTC
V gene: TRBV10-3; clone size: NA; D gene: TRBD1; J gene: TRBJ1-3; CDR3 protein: CAISPPGGNTIYF; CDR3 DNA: TGTGCCATCAGTCCCCCAGGGGGCAACACCATATATTTT
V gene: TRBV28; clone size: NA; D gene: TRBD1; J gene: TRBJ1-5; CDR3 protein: CASSIPGQGHQPQHF; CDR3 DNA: TGTGCCAGCAGTATACCGGGACAGGGTCATCAGCCCCAGCATTTT
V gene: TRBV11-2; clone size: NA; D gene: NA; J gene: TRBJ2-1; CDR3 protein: CASSLLAGSFGDEQFF; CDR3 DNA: TGTGCCAGCAGCTTATTGGCGGGATCTTTCGGCGATGAGCAGTTCTTC